These T cell receptor beta chains were read from a single sample in a study of T cell responses to AZD1222 COVID-19 vaccine. Here immunoSEQ multiplex PCR was the method, and the copy in TCRdb shows in-frame clones only, minus some. The sample records about 140,000 clones, approximately 92% being singletons. The sample consisted of peripheral blood, taken on day 0 of AZD1222 vaccination. Receptors were obtained from an adult in good health. Both conserved end residues are part of each CDR3. Clone size appears in some rows only: once, few, many, or a class for an expanded clone.

V	J	size	CDR3
TRBV2	TRBJ2-7	-	CASTRRSGSPYEQYF
TRBV2	TRBJ1-1	-	CASSEALSGMNTEAFF
TRBV7-2	TRBJ2-7	-	CASSLEGLAGVYEQYF
TRBV4-2	TRBJ2-1	-	CASSQDWGGASGSYNEQFF
TRBV5-1	TRBJ1-1	-	CASSSGTGGSEAFF
TRBV11-2	TRBJ1-1	-	CASSLQGRAMNTEAFF
TRBV19	TRBJ1-1	once	CASSIWSGQNTEAFF
TRBV5-4	TRBJ2-1	-	CASSLSASPYNEQFF
TRBV29-1	TRBJ2-1	-	CSATRPKGSYNEQFF
TRBV13	TRBJ1-5	-	CASSLGIQPQHF
TRBV19	TRBJ1-4	-	CASSRRPGQGNEKLFF
TRBV28	TRBJ2-1	-	CASQRGGLQYNEQFF
TRBV5-1	TRBJ2-7	-	CASSLAAASYEQYF
TRBV28	TRBJ1-5	-	CASSSFWGRENQPQHF
TRBV19	TRBJ2-2	-	CASKWERNTGELFF
TRBV3-1/TRBV3-2	TRBJ2-1	-	CASSQGASGGRSEQFF
TRBV28	TRBJ2-3	-	CASSPGTGSKDTQYF
TRBV2	TRBJ2-7	-	CASNGEVEQYF
TRBV5-3	TRBJ1-6	-	CARRGTAVSLSYNSPLHF
TRBV6-5	TRBJ2-7	-	CASSYSWGAVYEQYF
TRBV27	TRBJ2-1	-	CASSGRRGNPYNEQFF
TRBV6-5	TRBJ2-1	-	CASLHRGYGEQFF
TRBV19	TRBJ1-2	once	CASRQDRTTPTDGYTF
TRBV7-2	TRBJ2-7	-	CASSLAVGSSYEQYF
TRBV18	TRBJ1-3	-	CASSSERGGNTIYF
TRBV7-9	TRBJ1-1	-	CASSLQHWTGDEAFF
TRBV27	TRBJ2-2	-	CASSRDRGRGGELFF
TRBV7-8	TRBJ2-5	-	CASSLELSETQYF
TRBV2	TRBJ1-5	-	CASSGGGAYQPQHF
TRBV18	TRBJ1-1	-	CASSRGHWDTEAFF